These 26 T cell receptor beta chains were all obtained from the same sample, sequenced in a study of patients and donors after allogeneic stem cell transplantation. TCRdb used MiXCR to reprocess the RT-PCR reads, holding one entry per CDR3 protein. The data contain about 19,000 distinct CDR3 sequences, 4.5% to 6% of them seen just once; the ten biggest clones take up approximately 42%. Sequenced material: blood, either unsorted or a sorted T cell fraction (not recorded which). The source is a human donor who was either an allogeneic HSCT recipient or a stem cell or donor lymphocyte infusion donor (not recorded which). It is not recorded whose cells these are; they may come from a transplant donor.

This clonotype was picked up many times. This rearrangement joins TRBV6-5 to TRBJ2-7; D ambiguous. Germline V gene sequence: CDR1 MNHEY, CDR2 SVGAGI. The CDR3 has 16 residues. V was clipped by 4 bases and J by 5 bases, with 21 bases between them. The CDR3 DNA reads TGTGCCAGCAGTTCCCTCCCCCCCAGGTTAGTCCACGAGCAGTACTTC. Translating gives CASSSLPPRLVHEQYF.

The chain links TRBV5-4 to TRBJ1-4, with a weak D call TRBD1 (6 bases). This CDR3 contains 13 residues. Per germline, CDR1 SGHNT and CDR2 YYREEE (reference sequence). V lost 4 bases and J 8 bases, leaving 12 bases between the germline ends. This CDR3 is CASSTPRGEKLFF. CDR3 coding DNA: TGTGCCAGCAGCACGCCGAGGGGGGAAAAACTGTTTTTT.

This sequence joins TRBV4-1 and TRBJ2-5; D unresolved. Germline V gives CDR1 MGHRA, CDR2 YSYEKL. V was shortened by 0 bases and J by 7 bases, with 24 bases between the two germline ends. The CDR3 covers 18 residues. The CDR3 DNA is TGCGCCAGCAGCCAAGACCAATCGCCGACCCATGAGCGAGGGACCCAGTACTTC. It yields the protein CASSQDQSPTHERGTQYF.

This chain connects TRBV4-1 to TRBJ1-1; no clear D gene. Per germline, CDR1 MGHRA and CDR2 YSYEKL. This CDR3 spans 9 amino acids. The CDR3 reads CVDTTEAFF. CDR3 in DNA: TGCGTTGATACCACTGAAGCTTTCTTT.

This clonotype was recorded at least ten times. The CDR3 loop reads CSASSGGAEQETQYF. The CDR3 DNA is TGCAGTGCGTCTAGCGGGGGGGCCGAACAAGAGACCCAGTACTTC. The rearrangement uses TRBV20-1 and TRBJ2-5, with TRBD2 matching over 12 bases. V shed 6 bases and J 2 bases; nucleotides not matched to a gene: 7. This CDR3 is built from 15 residues. CDR1 is DFQATT and CDR2 is SNEGSKA in the germline V gene (reference sequence).

This clonotype was seen many times. The V and J genes are TRBV7-9 and TRBJ1-1; unclear D gene. The V and J ends lost 5 bases and 0 bases respectively, with 7 bases between them. CDR3 length: 13 amino acids. Germline loops: CDR1 SEHNR, CDR2 FQNEAQ (reference sequence). The CDR3 DNA sequence: TGTGCCAGCAGCGAGGGTATGAACACTGAAGCTTTCTTT. It translates to CASSEGMNTEAFF.

This clonotype was seen at least ten times. This chain uses TRBV10-3 with TRBJ1-1; TRBD1 matches 9 bases. J lost 3 bases, V lost 6 bases, and 5 bases had no gene match. The CDR3 length is 14 residues. Germline-derived CDR1 and CDR2 are ENHRY and SYGVKD. The CDR3 bases are TGTGCCATCAGACAGGGGGCTTTGGACACTGAAGCTTTCTTT. Protein: CAIRQGALDTEAFF.

In nucleotides, the CDR3 is TGTGCCAGCAGTTGGACAACCGGCGGGGAGCTGTTTTTT. It is translated as CASSWTTGGELFF. This sequence joins TRBV6-6 and TRBJ2-2, with D possibly being TRBD1 (5 bases). This CDR3 is built from 13 residues. The germline V and J ends were trimmed by 4 bases and 7 bases, with 10 bases remaining between them. CDR1 is MNHNY and CDR2 is SVGAGI in the germline V gene (reference sequence).

Many counts were recorded for this clonotype. The chain recombines TRBV29-1 with TRBJ2-3; 11 nucleotides line up with TRBD2. Germline V gene sequence: CDR1 SQVTM, CDR2 ANQGSEA. This CDR3 spans 14 amino acids. V was clipped by 2 bases and J by 5 bases; unmatched bases: 3. The CDR3 here is CSVELAGGRDTQYF. CDR3 sequence (DNA): TGCAGCGTTGAACTAGCGGGAGGTAGAGATACGCAGTATTTT.

This clonotype was seen at least ten times. The chain carries TRBV6-1 and TRBJ2-2, with D maybe TRBD1 (6 bases). Germline V gene data show CDR1 as MNHNS and CDR2 as SASEGT. The V and J ends lost 8 bases and 2 bases respectively, with 9 bases between them. This CDR3 region has 13 residues. CDR3 protein: CASDRTNTGELFF. The CDR3 DNA follows: TGTGCCAGCGACAGGACTAACACCGGGGAGCTGTTTTTT.

This clonotype was detected many times. The chain has TRBV29-1 and TRBJ1-2, with D tentatively TRBD1 (5 bases). V gave up 6 bases and J gave up 2 bases, with 19 bases separating them. Germline CDR1 reads SQVTM; CDR2 reads ANQGSEA. The CDR3 has 15 residues. The CDR3 DNA is TGCAGCGTCGAGAAATTTAATCGGGGCAACTATGGCTACACCTTC. Its translation is CSVEKFNRGNYGYTF.

This clonotype occurred many times. V usage is TRBV7-9 and J usage is TRBJ1-4; 9 bases align to TRBD1. Losses at the gene ends were 5 bases for V and 7 bases for J; bases not matched to a gene: 5. This CDR3 contains 14 residues. The germline CDR1 and CDR2 sequences are SEHNR and FQNEAQ (reference sequence). The CDR3 DNA follows: TGTGCCAGCAGCATCGGACAGGGGAGTGAAAAACTGTTTTTT. Translated: CASSIGQGSEKLFF.

This clonotype was detected ten times or more. This chain uses TRBV3-1 with TRBJ2-1, with unresolved D. Germline CDR1 reads LGHDT; CDR2 reads YNNKEL (reference sequence). V lost 4 bases and J 0 bases, leaving 10 bases between the germline ends. The CDR3 sequence is 15 residues long. CDR3 in amino acids: CASSRTESSYNEQFF. CDR3 DNA sequence: TGTGCCAGCAGCCGGACGGAGAGCTCCTACAATGAGCAGTTCTTC.

This clonotype was recorded a few times. The genes are TRBV6-2 or TRBV6-3 and TRBJ2-5; possibly TRBD2 for D (6 bases). The germline V gene has CDR1 MNHEY and CDR2 SVGEGT. The V end was cut by 1 base, the J end by 1 base, with 10 bases between. The CDR3 is made up of 15 amino acids. The CDR3 region is CASSYWAGFQETQYF. The CDR3 nucleotides are TGTGCCAGCAGTTACTGGGCGGGGTTCCAAGAGACCCAGTACTTC.

The chain has TRBV28 and TRBJ2-1; D gene uncertain. CDR1 and CDR2 from the germline V gene are MDHEN and SYDVKM. This CDR3 has 11 amino acids. Between the trimmed V and J ends, which lost 5 bases and 4 bases, there was a span of 3 bases. CDR3 protein: CASSVYNEQFF. DNA for the CDR3: TGTGCCAGCAGTGTGTACAATGAGCAGTTCTTC.

The rearrangement uses TRBV20-1 and TRBJ1-2, with 9 nucleotides matching TRBD1. This CDR3 has 13 residues. Germline V gene data show CDR1 as DFQATT and CDR2 as SNEGSKA (reference sequence). The chain's CDR3 is CSHQGDRDIGHTF. The CDR3 region has the DNA TGCAGCCACCAAGGGGACAGGGATATCGGGCATACCTTC.

This clonotype was counted ten times or more. The CDR3: CASRGGSDTIYF. CDR3 bases: TGTGCCAGCAGAGGGGGCTCGGACACCATATATTTT. The chain joins TRBV6-1 to TRBJ1-3; TRBD1 aligns across 7 bases. The CDR3 is made up of 12 amino acids. The J segment lost 8 bases and the V segment lost 6 bases, leaving 4 bases of the junction unmatched. Per the germline V gene, CDR1 is MNHNS and CDR2 is SASEGT.

This clonotype was seen ten or more times. The chain carries TRBV12-3 or TRBV12-4 and TRBJ1-1; D may be TRBD1 (6 bases). The CDR3 totals 13 residues. Trimming left V 7 bases short and J 5 bases short, with 14 bases between. The CDR3 DNA follows: TGTGCCAGCACCGATCCCAGGGGTACTGAAGCTTTCTTT. This codes for CASTDPRGTEAFF.

This clonotype was counted ten times or more. The chain uses TRBV20-1 and TRBJ2-3, with D unclear. The CDR3 is 11 amino acids. Per the germline V gene, CDR1 is DFQATT and CDR2 is SNEGSKA (reference sequence). Between the trimmed V and J ends, which lost 3 bases and 6 bases, there was a span of 7 bases. CDR3 residues: CSASPRDTQYF. The CDR3 region has the DNA TGCAGTGCTAGTCCGAGGGATACGCAGTATTTT.

This clonotype was detected a few times. The V and J genes are TRBV2 and TRBJ2-2, with D tentatively TRBD2 (7 bases). The CDR3 contains 17 residues. Trimming removed 6 bases from V and 5 bases from J, with 22 bases in between. The germline V gene has CDR1 SNHLY and CDR2 FYNNEI. The CDR3: CASRRGRWGSITGELFF. DNA of the CDR3: TGTGCCAGCAGGCGGGGGCGCTGGGGATCGATAACCGGGGAGCTGTTTTTT.

This clonotype was recorded many times. The V and J genes are TRBV3-1 and TRBJ1-2, with TRBD1 matching over 9 bases. The CDR3 spans 13 residues. The V gene end was trimmed by 5 bases and the J gene end by 12 bases; junction bases not matched to a gene: 10. The germline V gene encodes CDR1 LGHDT and CDR2 YNNKEL (reference sequence). In DNA, the CDR3 is TGTGCCAGCAGCTTGGGGGGGGACAGGGCTCACACCTTC. Protein: CASSLGGDRAHTF.

This clonotype appeared many times. The rearrangement uses TRBV27 and TRBJ2-3; unclear D gene. Germline assignment: CDR1 MNHEY and CDR2 SMNVEV (reference sequence). CDR3 length: 13 residues. The germline V and J ends were trimmed by 6 bases and 2 bases, with 9 bases remaining between them. The CDR3 protein is CASRPRTTDTQYF. CDR3 nucleotide sequence: TGTGCCAGCAGACCTCGTACCACAGATACGCAGTATTTT.

In this sample, this clonotype turned up many times. The V and J genes are TRBV3-1 and TRBJ2-1, with D possibly being TRBD1 or TRBD2 (6 bases each). Germline CDR1 is LGHDT and CDR2 is YNNKEL (reference sequence). This CDR3 has 16 amino acids. V was shortened by 1 base and J by 4 bases, with 14 bases between the two germline ends. The CDR3 DNA reads as TGTGCCAGCAGCCAAGTGGCCGGGGGCAAGTACAATGAGCAGTTCTTC. Translating gives CASSQVAGGKYNEQFF.

This clonotype was seen just once. This may stem from a read error, because a much larger clone lies one nucleotide away. This CDR3 fails to terminate in the conserved phenylalanine or tryptophan, so it likely reflects a read error. The V gene is TRBV3-1, the J gene TRBJ2-3; D not resolved. In germline, CDR1 is LGHDT, CDR2 YNNKEL (reference sequence). This CDR3 has 13 residues. The ends were cut back, 0 bases at V and 6 bases at J, with 7 bases in the middle. The CDR3 DNA reads as TGTGCCAGCAGCCAAGATCCGTGGGATACGCAGTATTAT. It specifies CASSQDPWDTQYY.

In its sample, this clonotype was seen a few times. The chain is built from TRBV11-1 and TRBJ1-1; a weak D match, TRBD1 (5 bases). Germline V gene sequence: CDR1 SGHAT, CDR2 FQDESV (reference sequence). Trimming removed 3 bases at V and 0 bases at J, with 8 bases between. The CDR3 extends over 14 amino acids. CDR3 residues: CASSFPGMNTEAFF. Written as DNA, the CDR3 is TGTGCCAGCAGCTTTCCAGGGATGAACACTGAAGCTTTCTTT.

This clonotype was recorded at least ten times. V is TRBV19 and J is TRBJ1-5; D not resolved. The CDR3 is 14 amino acids. Trimming removed 3 bases from V and 0 bases from J, with 6 bases in between. CDR1 LNHDA and CDR2 SQIVND come from the germline V gene (reference sequence). CDR3 nucleotides: TGTGCCAGTAGTATGCGGCATAGCAATCAGCCCCAGCATTTT. It yields the protein CASSMRHSNQPQHF.